The entry below gives a single TCR beta chain sequence along with its context. V lost 1 base, J lost 6 bases, and 13 bases lay in between. This CDR3 spans 15 amino acids. The V gene's germline CDR1 is SGHRS and CDR2 YFSETQ. This sample is drawn from a study of blood T cell repertoires in COVID-19. Study-level background: Both acute and convalescent COVID-19 samples were obtained from the United States, Italy and Spain. The analysed material was cDNA or gDNA that came from T cells, B-cell-depleted T cells, or PBMCs.

As processed by the authors: Reference gene primers were amplified, and this amplification served to estimate nucleated cell counts. TCRdb keeps only in-frame clones here, not all; method: immunoSEQ multiplex PCR. D and trimming were read from the DNA, whereas the V and J calls and clone size are those reported in that table. The sample gives about 300,000 clones, around 83% of which show up once; roughly 1.3% is in the top ten. The chain carries TRBV5-1 and TRBJ2-2; tentative D call: TRBD2 (5 bases). The clonotype was recovered from a woman in her fifties or sixties with acute or convalescent COVID-19. Sequences were obtained from peripheral blood. The CDR3, as DNA: TGCGCCAGCAGCTTGCCAGGAGGTGGGTCCGGGGAGCTGTTTTTT. Its translation: CASSLPGGGSGELFF.